These 5 T cell receptor beta chains were all obtained from the same sample, sequenced in a study of T cell responses to AZD1222 COVID-19 vaccine. The repertoire was sequenced with immunoSEQ multiplex PCR; TCRdb's copy has only in-frame clones and lacks some. The sample holds about 140,000 clones, roughly 91% seen once. This material consisted of peripheral blood, taken 28 days after the second AZD1222 dose. The source of these receptors is an adult who received the AZD1222 COVID-19 vaccine.

This chain joins TRBV6-5 and TRBJ1-4; 9 nucleotides match TRBD1. The CDR3 consists of 14 residues. Trimming cost V 6 bases and J 7 bases; bases outside gene matches: 6. Germline CDR1 and CDR2: MNHEY and SVGAGI. The CDR3 DNA is TGTGCCAGCAGGGGGGGGACAGGGAGTGAAAAACTGTTTTTT. Protein sequence: CASRGGTGSEKLFF.

This clone was recorded only once. The chain combines TRBV28 with TRBJ1-3; perhaps TRBD1 as D (5 bases). V was trimmed by 8 bases and J by 4 bases, leaving 15 bases between them. Germline assignment: CDR1 MDHEN and CDR2 SYDVKM. The CDR3 sequence is 14 residues long. The CDR3 is CASVGAGVGNTIYF. In nucleotides, the CDR3 is TGTGCCAGCGTGGGTGCGGGGGTCGGAAACACCATATATTTT.

The J gene is TRBJ1-3, the V gene TRBV18, with 8 bases aligning to TRBD1. This CDR3 contains 16 residues. The germline V gene has CDR1 KGHSH and CDR2 LQKENI. The J segment lost 1 base and the V segment lost 3 bases, leaving 5 bases of the junction unmatched. CDR3 nucleotides: TGTGCCAGCTCACCTCAACAGGGGGTATCTGGAAACACCATATATTTT. This gives the protein CASSPQQGVSGNTIYF.

This chain links TRBV19 with TRBJ1-1, with 10 bases lining up with TRBD1. Germline V gives CDR1 LNHDA, CDR2 SQIVND (reference sequence). Trimming took 2 bases from V and 8 from J; bases not matched to a gene: 2. This CDR3 is built from 13 residues. CDR3 sequence reads: CASSIRDRGEAFF. The CDR3 nucleotides read TGTGCCAGTAGTATAAGGGACAGGGGAGAAGCTTTCTTT.

The genes are TRBV24-1 and TRBJ1-5; D may be TRBD1 (6 bases). V shed 1 base and J shed 5 bases, with 11 bases lying between them. CDR1 and CDR2 (germline): KGHDR, SFDVKD. This CDR3 has 15 residues. The CDR3, as DNA: TGTGCCACCAGTGATTTTGGAGGGGGAGATCAGCCCCAGCATTTT. Protein product: CATSDFGGGDQPQHF.